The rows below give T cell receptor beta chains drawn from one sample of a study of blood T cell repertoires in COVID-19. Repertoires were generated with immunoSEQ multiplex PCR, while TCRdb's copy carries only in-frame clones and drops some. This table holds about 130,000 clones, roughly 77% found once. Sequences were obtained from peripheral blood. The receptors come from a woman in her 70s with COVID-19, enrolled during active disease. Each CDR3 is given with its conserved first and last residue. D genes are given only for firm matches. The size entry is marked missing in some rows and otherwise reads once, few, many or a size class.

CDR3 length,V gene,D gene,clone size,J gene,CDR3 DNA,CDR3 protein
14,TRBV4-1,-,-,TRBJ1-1,TGCGCCAGCAGCCAACCGGACAGTCCTGGGGAAGCTTTCTTT,CASSQPDSPGEAFF
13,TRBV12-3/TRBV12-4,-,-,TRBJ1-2,TGTGCCAGCAGCGCGGGGAAAGGCTATGGCTACACCTTC,CASSAGKGYGYTF
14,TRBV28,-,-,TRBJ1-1,TGTGCCAGCAGGCCACCGCATTTCAGGGGTGAACCTTTCTTT,CASRPPHFRGEPFF
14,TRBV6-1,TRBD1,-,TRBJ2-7,TGTGCCAGCAGTGACACAGGGGGGCCCTACGAGCAGTACTTC,CASSDTGGPYEQYF
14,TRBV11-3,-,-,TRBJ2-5,TGTGCCAGCAGCTTAGAACGGGGAGCCGAGACCCAGTACTTC,CASSLERGAETQYF
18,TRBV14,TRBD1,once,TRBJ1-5,TGTGCCAGCAGCCAAGAATGGGACAGCCTTTATAGCAATCAGCCCCAGCATTTT,CASSQEWDSLYSNQPQHF
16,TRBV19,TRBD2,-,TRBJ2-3,TGTGCCAGTAGTATCCGCGGGGGGGTCGGCACAGATACGCAGTATTTT,CASSIRGGVGTDTQYF
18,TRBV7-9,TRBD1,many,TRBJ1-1,TGTGCCAGCAGCTCCTACGCTCTTCGGACAGGGGCCTACACTGAAGCTTTCTTT,CASSSYALRTGAYTEAFF
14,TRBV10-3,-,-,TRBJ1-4,TGTGCCATCAGTGAGGCCGGGAGTGATGAAAAACTGTTTTTT,CAISEAGSDEKLFF
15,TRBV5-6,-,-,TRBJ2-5,TGTGCCAGCAGCTTGGGACAGGCGGTGGGGAGGACCCAGTACTTC,CASSLGQAVGRTQYF
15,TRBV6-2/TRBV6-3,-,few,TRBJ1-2,TGTGCCAGCAGTTTTCCGGGGTCGGGTAACTATGGCTACACCTTC,CASSFPGSGNYGYTF
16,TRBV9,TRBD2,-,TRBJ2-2,TGTGCCAGCAGCGTAGTGGGTAGCGGGGTGTCCGGGGAGCTGTTTTTT,CASSVVGSGVSGELFF
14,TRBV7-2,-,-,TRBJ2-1,TGTGCCAGCAGCTTATACGTTGGCAATTCTGAGCAGTTCTTC,CASSLYVGNSEQFF
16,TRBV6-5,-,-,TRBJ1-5,TGTGCCAGCAGTTACTCGATTCAGGGAAATAGTCAGCCCCAGCATTTT,CASSYSIQGNSQPQHF
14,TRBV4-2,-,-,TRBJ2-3,TGTGCCAGCAGCGGTCGGGACTCCCTACATACGCAGTATTTT,CASSGRDSLHTQYF
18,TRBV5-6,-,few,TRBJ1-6,TGTGCCAGCAGCTCATTGAACGGGATTCTTACCCCCGGTTCACCCCTCCACTTT,CASSSLNGILTPGSPLHF
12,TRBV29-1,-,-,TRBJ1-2,TGCAGCGCACAGGTTGGGGCCTATGGCTACACCTTC,CSAQVGAYGYTF
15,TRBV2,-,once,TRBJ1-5,TGTGCCAGCAGTGGGTTGAGGGTAGTGGGTCAGCCCCAGCATTTT,CASSGLRVVGQPQHF
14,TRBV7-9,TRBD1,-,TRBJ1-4,TGTGCCAGCAGCTTAGCTCAGGGGGGTGAAAAACTGTTTTTT,CASSLAQGGEKLFF
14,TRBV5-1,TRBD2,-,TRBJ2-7,TGCGCCAGCAGCTCTGGAGCGGGGATCGACGAGCAGTACTTC,CASSSGAGIDEQYF
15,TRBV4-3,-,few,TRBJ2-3,TGCGCCAGCAGCCAGAGGCGGGGTCGCACAGATACGCAGTATTTT,CASSQRRGRTDTQYF
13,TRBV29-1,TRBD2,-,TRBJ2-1,TGCAGTAATGGGGCTAGCGGGGGGCCTAGCACGATCTTC,CSNGASGGPSTIF
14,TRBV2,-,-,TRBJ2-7,TGTGCCAGCCGCGGCCCCTTAAGGACCTACGAGCAGTACTTC,CASRGPLRTYEQYF
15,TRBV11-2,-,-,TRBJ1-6,TGTGCCAGCAGCGCCAGGCCCCAATATAATTCACCCCTCCACTTT,CASSARPQYNSPLHF
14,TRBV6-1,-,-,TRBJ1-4,TGTGCCAGCAGAAAGGGCCAGGGTGGTGAAAAACTGTTTTTT,CASRKGQGGEKLFF
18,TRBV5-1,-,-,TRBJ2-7,TGCGCCAGCAGCTTGTCGGTGCAGGGGGGAAGCGGCTCCTACGAGCAGTACTTC,CASSLSVQGGSGSYEQYF
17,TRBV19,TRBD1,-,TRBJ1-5,TGTGCCAGTAGTATGTTTGGGACAGGGTCGAGCAATCAGCCCCAGCATTTT,CASSMFGTGSSNQPQHF
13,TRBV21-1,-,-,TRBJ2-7,TGTGCCAGCAGCAAAGGGGAGGGGGACGAGCAGTACTTC,CASSKGEGDEQYF
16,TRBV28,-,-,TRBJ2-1,TGTGCCAGCAGTTTAGGAGGGGGGGCCTCTTACAATGAGCAGTTCTTC,CASSLGGGASYNEQFF
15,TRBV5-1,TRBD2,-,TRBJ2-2,TGCGCCAGCAGCCTCGGGAGGGGGATTGCCGGGGAGCTGTTTTTT,CASSLGRGIAGELFF
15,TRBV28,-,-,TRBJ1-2,TGTGCCAGCAGTCTCCCCCGGGGGGGTACGTATGGCTACACCTTC,CASSLPRGGTYGYTF
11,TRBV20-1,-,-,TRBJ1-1,TGCAGTGCGCCAGACGGAGGTGAAGCTTTCTTT,CSAPDGGEAFF
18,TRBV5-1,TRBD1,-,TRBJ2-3,TGCGCCAGCAGTTACGGGACAGGGGGCGATCCTAGCACAGATACGCAGTATTTT,CASSYGTGGDPSTDTQYF
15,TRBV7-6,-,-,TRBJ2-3,TGTGCCAGCAGCCCAAGCGGACCCAGCACAGATACGCAGTATTTT,CASSPSGPSTDTQYF
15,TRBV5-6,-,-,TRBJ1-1,TGTGCCAGCAGCAGGGTCGGGGGGTCTTTCACTGAAGCTTTCTTT,CASSRVGGSFTEAFF
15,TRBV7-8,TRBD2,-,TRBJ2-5,TGTGCCAGCAGCCGAGCGGGGGGGCAGCAAGAGACCCAGTACTTC,CASSRAGGQQETQYF
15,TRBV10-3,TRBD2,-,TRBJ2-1,TGTGCCATCAGTGAGATCCAGCGGGGGGGCGGTGAGCAGTTCTTC,CAISEIQRGGGEQFF
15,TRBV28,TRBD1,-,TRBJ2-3,TGTGCCAGCAGTTTACAGGGGGCGCAAAAAGGTACGCAGTATTTT,CASSLQGAQKGTQYF
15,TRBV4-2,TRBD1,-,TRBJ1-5,TGTGCCAGCAGCCTAGGGACAGGTGGCAATCAGCCCCAGCATTTT,CASSLGTGGNQPQHF
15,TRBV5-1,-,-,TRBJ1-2,TGCGCCAGCAGAGAGACGGACAGCTCCTTTGGTGGCTACACCTTC,CASRETDSSFGGYTF
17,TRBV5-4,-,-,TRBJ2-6,TGTGCCAGCAGCTTGGGCAGGGGGGCGGCTGGGGCCAACGTCCTGACTTTC,CASSLGRGAAGANVLTF